This TCR beta chain comes out of a study of T cell responses to AZD1222 COVID-19 vaccine. With respect to this clone: Antigen specificity is unknown.

V lost 7 bases to trimming and J lost 1 base, with 14 bases between them. CDR1 is MDHEN, CDR2 SYDVKM, per germline. The CDR3 covers 16 residues. Study-wide findings and caveats: Sampling that yielded the repertoires occurred only after the peak T cell response. Vaccine-related CD4 TCRs covered spike, predominating at 160-218 and 743-854. White British ancestry dominated among donors, who included more females, and clonal diversity was possibly underestimated.

The protocol was immunoSEQ multiplex PCR, while the TCRdb copy is restricted to in-frame clones and leaves out a portion. The sample has around 130,000 clones, 70% to 90% seen once. The source is an adult who received the AZD1222 COVID-19 vaccine. V gene TRBV28 combines with J gene TRBJ1-6; no clear D. This specimen was peripheral blood, taken 28 days after the second AZD1222 dose. DNA for the CDR3: TGTGCCAGCACCCCTTTGGGAGCGTCCTATAATTCACCCCTCCACTTT. It translates to CASTPLGASYNSPLHF.